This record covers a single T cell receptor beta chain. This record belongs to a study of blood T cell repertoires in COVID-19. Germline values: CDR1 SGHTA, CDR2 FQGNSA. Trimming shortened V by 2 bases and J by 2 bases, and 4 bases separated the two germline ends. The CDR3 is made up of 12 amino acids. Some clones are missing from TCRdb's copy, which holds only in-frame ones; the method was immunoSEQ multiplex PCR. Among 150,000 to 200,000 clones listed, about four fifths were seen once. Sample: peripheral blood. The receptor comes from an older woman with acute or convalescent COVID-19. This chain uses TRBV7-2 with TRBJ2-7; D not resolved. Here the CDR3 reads CASSLSTYEQYF. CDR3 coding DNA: TGTGCCAGCAGCTTATCAACCTACGAGCAGTACTTC. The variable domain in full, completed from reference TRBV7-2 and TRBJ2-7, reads GAGVSQSPSNKVTEKGKDVELRCDPISGHTALYWYRQSLGQGLEFLIYFQGNSAPDKSGLPSDRFSAERTGGSVSTLTIQRTQQEDSAVYLCASSLSTYEQYFGPGTRLTVT.